The next 9 T cell receptor beta chains were all read from a single sample in a study of shared clonotypes between healthy human individuals. Assay: immunoSEQ multiplex PCR; the TCRdb copy retains only in-frame clones and omits some. The sample has about 530,000 clones, roughly 85% seen once. Sequenced input: PBMCs. The receptor set was obtained from a woman in her forties in good health. Some clones in this sample may be carry-over from other donors' samples.

This chain connects TRBV7-8 to TRBJ1-3, with D maybe TRBD1 (6 bases). CDR1 and CDR2 (germline): SGHVS, FQNEAQ. Trimming stripped 5 bases from V and 3 bases from J, with 11 bases between. The CDR3 runs 14 residues. This CDR3 reads CASSPRGGGNTIYF. The CDR3 DNA is TGTGCCAGCAGCCCTAGGGGGGGTGGAAACACCATATATTTT.

This clone was seen at least ten times. The genes are TRBV5-6 and TRBJ1-2, with D unclear. V shed 7 bases and J shed 9 bases, with 19 bases lying between them. The CDR3 extends over 13 amino acids. Germline V lookup: CDR1 SGHDT, CDR2 YYEEEE. The CDR3 region is CASENPGELRYTF. CDR3 sequence (DNA): TGTGCCAGCGAAAACCCAGGCGAGTTGCGCTACACCTTC.

The rearrangement links TRBV2 to TRBJ2-5; D possibly matches TRBD1 or TRBD2 (5 bases each). V was cut by 10 bases and J by 4 bases, with 13 bases left in between. The CDR3 is made up of 12 amino acids. Germline CDR1 and CDR2: SNHLY and FYNNEI. The CDR3, as DNA: TGTGCCACCGGTTGGGACGGAGAGACCCAGTACTTC. Translating gives CATGWDGETQYF.

Only a few counts were recorded for this clone. V and J are TRBV19 and TRBJ2-2, with 11 bases fitting TRBD2. CDR1 and CDR2 from the germline V gene are LNHDA and SQIVND (reference sequence). The length of the CDR3 is 15 residues. J was trimmed by 8 bases and V by 7 bases; bases with no gene match: 9. CDR3 coding DNA: TGTGCCAGTAAGGTACTAGCGGGAGTAGGAGGGGAGCTGTTTTTT. As protein: CASKVLAGVGGELFF.

This clone was seen just once. The genes are TRBV19 and TRBJ2-1; tentatively, D is TRBD1 (5 bases). Deletions cut 0 bases from V and 7 bases from J, with 16 bases between. Germline CDR1 reads LNHDA; CDR2 reads SQIVND (reference sequence). This CDR3 spans 16 amino acids. The CDR3 nucleotides are TGTGCCAGTAGTATAGAGGGTACGGCAGGGCAGAATGAGCAGTTCTTC. The encoded protein is CASSIEGTAGQNEQFF.

This sequence joins TRBV28 and TRBJ2-7; D tentatively fits TRBD1 or TRBD2 (5 bases each). CDR3 length: 13 amino acids. Germline V gene sequence: CDR1 MDHEN, CDR2 SYDVKM. Deletions cut 8 bases from V and 7 bases from J, with 18 bases between. The CDR3 bases are TGTGCCAGCCGGGACGCCTCATTGCGAGAGCAGTACTTC. This encodes CASRDASLREQYF. Full variable domain (missing parts from reference TRBV28 and TRBJ2-7): DVKVTQSSRYLVKRTGEKVFLECVQDMDHENMFWYRQDPGLGLRLIYFSYDVKMKEKGDIPEGYSVSREKKERFSLILESASTNQTSMYLCASRDASLREQYFGPGTRLTVT.

The genes are TRBV28 and TRBJ2-5; TRBD2 aligns across 10 bases. Germline trimming cut 10 bases from V and 5 bases from J; bases unmatched to any gene: 7. Germline CDR1 reads MDHEN; CDR2 reads SYDVKM. CDR3 size: 13 residues. CDR3 residues: CATQREGLETQYF. CDR3 DNA: TGTGCCACCCAGCGGGAGGGCCTTGAGACCCAGTACTTC.

The chain recombines TRBV28 with TRBJ2-6; a weak D match, TRBD2 (5 bases). The CDR3 is 16 amino acids. The germline CDR1 and CDR2 sequences are MDHEN and SYDVKM. Trimming left V 4 bases short and J 0 bases short, with 10 bases between. CDR3 nucleotide sequence: TGTGCCAGCAGTTCCCGGACTGCCTCTGGGGCCAACGTCCTGACTTTC. It specifies CASSSRTASGANVLTF.

This chain joins TRBV27 and TRBJ1-5; 7 nucleotides agree with TRBD1. Germline-derived CDR1 and CDR2 are MNHEY and SMNVEV (reference sequence). CDR3 length equals 14 residues. The junction had 6 bases not matched to a gene; V was cut back by 3 bases and J by 7 bases. Here the CDR3 reads CASSFAGGGQPQHF. The CDR3, as DNA: TGTGCCAGCAGTTTCGCAGGGGGTGGACAGCCCCAGCATTTT.